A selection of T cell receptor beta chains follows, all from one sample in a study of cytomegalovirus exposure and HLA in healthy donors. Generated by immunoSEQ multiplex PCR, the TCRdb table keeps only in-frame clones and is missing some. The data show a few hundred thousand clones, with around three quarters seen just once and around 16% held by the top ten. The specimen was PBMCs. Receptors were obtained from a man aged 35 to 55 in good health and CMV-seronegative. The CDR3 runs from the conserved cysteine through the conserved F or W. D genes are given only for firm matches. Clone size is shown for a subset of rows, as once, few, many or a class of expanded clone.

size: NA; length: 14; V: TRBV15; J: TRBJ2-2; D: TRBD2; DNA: TGTGCCACCAGCGGACTAGCCGGCACCGGGGAGCTGTTTTTT; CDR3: CATSGLAGTGELFF
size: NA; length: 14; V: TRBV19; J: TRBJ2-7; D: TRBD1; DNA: TGTGCCAGTAGTGCCGGACAGGGAACGGGAGAGCAGTACTTC; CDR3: CASSAGQGTGEQYF
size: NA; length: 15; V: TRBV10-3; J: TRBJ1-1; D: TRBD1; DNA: TGTGCCATCAGACCGGGACAGGGGAGATGGACTGAAGCTTTCTTT; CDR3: CAIRPGQGRWTEAFF
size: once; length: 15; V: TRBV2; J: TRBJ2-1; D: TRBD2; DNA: TGTGCCAGCACTGCCCGGCTAGCGGTGGTTAATGAGCAGTTCTTC; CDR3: CASTARLAVVNEQFF
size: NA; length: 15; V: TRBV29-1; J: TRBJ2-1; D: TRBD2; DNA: TGCAGCCTCCGGCTAGCGGGGGGTCAACGCGATGAGCAGTTCTTC; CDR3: CSLRLAGGQRDEQFF
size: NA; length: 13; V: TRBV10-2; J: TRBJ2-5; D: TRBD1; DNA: TGCGCCAGCAGCCGACAGGGGCAAGAGACCCAGTACTTC; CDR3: CASSRQGQETQYF
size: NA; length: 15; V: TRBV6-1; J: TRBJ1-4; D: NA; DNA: TGTGCCAGCAGTGAACGCGGCAGAACTAATGAAAAACTGTTTTTT; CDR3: CASSERGRTNEKLFF
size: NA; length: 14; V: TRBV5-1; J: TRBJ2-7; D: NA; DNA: TGCGCCGGCAGTCCTCAGGGTGGTTCCTACGAGCAGTACTTC; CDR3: CAGSPQGGSYEQYF
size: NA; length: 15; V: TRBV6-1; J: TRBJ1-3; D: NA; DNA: TGTGCCAGCAGTACCGGGAGTTTCTCTGGAAACACCATATATTTT; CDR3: CASSTGSFSGNTIYF
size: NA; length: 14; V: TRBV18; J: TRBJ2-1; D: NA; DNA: TGTGCCAGCTCACAGAGGACTACTTACAATGAGCAGTTCTTC; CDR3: CASSQRTTYNEQFF